Sequencing of this TCR beta chain was carried out in a study of Ad26.COV2.S vaccination and SARS-CoV-2 variants. Overall study results and limits: Compared with placebo recipients, vaccine recipients had higher spike-specific TCR breadth. TCR breadth and depth estimates may have understated total T cell responses. Spike-specific CD8+ and CD4+ T cell responses reportedly showed substantial breadth after vaccination.

TCRdb keeps only in-frame clones here, not all; method: immunoSEQ multiplex PCR. This table has 120,000 to 150,000 clones, about nine tenths appearing once. CDR1 is LNHDA and CDR2 is SQIVND in the germline V gene (reference sequence). The CDR3 length is 17 residues. Trimming took 3 bases from V and 1 from J; bases not matched to a gene: 6. A note on this clone: Its antigen is currently unknown.

The starting material was peripheral blood, obtained after recovery from COVID-19. The sequence came from a human donor who had recovered from COVID-19. This chain uses TRBV19 with TRBJ2-3; TRBD2 aligns across 11 bases. CDR3 sequence reads: CASSIWLAGGGTDTQYF. Written as DNA, the CDR3 is TGTGCCAGTAGTATTTGGCTAGCGGGGGGCGGCACAGATACGCAGTATTTT.